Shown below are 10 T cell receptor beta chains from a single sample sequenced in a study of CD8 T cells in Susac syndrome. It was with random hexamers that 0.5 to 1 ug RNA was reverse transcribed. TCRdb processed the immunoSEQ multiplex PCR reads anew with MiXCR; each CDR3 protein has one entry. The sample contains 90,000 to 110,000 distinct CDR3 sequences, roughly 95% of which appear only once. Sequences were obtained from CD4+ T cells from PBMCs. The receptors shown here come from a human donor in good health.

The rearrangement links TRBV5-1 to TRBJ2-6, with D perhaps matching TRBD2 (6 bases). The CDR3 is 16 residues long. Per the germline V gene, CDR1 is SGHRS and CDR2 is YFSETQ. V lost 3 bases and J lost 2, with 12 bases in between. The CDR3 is CASSSRDSAGANVLTF. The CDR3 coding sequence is TGCGCCAGCAGCTCACGGGACTCGGCTGGGGCCAACGTCCTGACTTTC.

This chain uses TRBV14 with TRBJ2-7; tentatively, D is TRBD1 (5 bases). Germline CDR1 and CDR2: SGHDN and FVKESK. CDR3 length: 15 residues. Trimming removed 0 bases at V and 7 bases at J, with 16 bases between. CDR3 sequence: CASSQDQVQGREQYF. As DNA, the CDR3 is TGTGCCAGCAGCCAAGATCAGGTGCAGGGAAGGGAGCAGTACTTC.

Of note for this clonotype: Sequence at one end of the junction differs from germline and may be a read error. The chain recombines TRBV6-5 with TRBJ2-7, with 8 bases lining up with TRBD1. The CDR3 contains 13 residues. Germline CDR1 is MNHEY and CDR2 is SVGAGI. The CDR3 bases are TGTGCCAGCAGTTACTCGACGGGGGACAGGCCCCATTTC. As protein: CASSYSTGDRPHF.

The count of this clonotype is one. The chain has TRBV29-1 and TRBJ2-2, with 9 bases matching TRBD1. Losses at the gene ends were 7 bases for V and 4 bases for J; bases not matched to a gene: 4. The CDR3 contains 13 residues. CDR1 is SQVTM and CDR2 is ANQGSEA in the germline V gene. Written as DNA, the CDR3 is TGCAGCGCCAAGACAGGGGGCACCGGGGAGCTGTTTTTT. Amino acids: CSAKTGGTGELFF.

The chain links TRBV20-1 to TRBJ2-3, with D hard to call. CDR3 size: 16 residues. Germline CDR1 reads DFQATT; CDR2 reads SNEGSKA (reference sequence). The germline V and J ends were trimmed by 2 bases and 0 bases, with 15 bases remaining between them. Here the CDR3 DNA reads TGCAGTGCTAGACCCACCCGCGGAGCTAGCACAGATACGCAGTATTTT. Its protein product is CSARPTRGASTDTQYF.

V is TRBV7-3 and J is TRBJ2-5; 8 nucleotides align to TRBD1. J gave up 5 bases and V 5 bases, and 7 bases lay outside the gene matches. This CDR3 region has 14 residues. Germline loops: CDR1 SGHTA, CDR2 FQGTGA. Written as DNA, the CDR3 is TGTGCCAGCAGCCCAGGGACAGGTTCGGAGACCCAGTACTTC. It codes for CASSPGTGSETQYF. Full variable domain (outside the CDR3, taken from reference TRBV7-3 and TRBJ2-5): GAGVSQTPSNKVTEKGKYVELRCDPISGHTALYWYRQSLGQGPEFLIYFQGTGAADDSGLPNDRFFAVRPEGSVSTLKIQRTERGDSAVYLCASSPGTGSETQYFGPGTRLLVL.

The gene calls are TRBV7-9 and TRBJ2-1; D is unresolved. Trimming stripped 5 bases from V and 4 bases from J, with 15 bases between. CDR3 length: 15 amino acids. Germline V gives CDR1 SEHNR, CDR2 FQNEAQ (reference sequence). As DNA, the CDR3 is TGTGCCAGCAGCCTGGAGCATGGGCGGTACAATGAGCAGTTCTTC. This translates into CASSLEHGRYNEQFF.

The DNA for the CDR3 is TGTGCCTGGGCCGGGGGGTCCCAAGAGACCCAGTACTTC. Protein sequence: CAWAGGSQETQYF. This chain connects TRBV30 to TRBJ2-5; 7 nucleotides agree with TRBD2. The CDR3 is 13 residues long. V shed 5 bases, J shed 1 base, and the junction held 4 bases outside the gene matches. Germline lookup yields CDR1 GTSNPN and CDR2 SVGIG (reference sequence).

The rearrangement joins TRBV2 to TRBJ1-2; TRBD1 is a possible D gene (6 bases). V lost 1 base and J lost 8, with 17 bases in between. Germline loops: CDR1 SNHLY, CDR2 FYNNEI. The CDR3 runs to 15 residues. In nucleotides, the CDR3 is TGTGCCAGCAGTGAAGGGAGCAGACAGGTGCGGGGCTACACCTTC. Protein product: CASSEGSRQVRGYTF.

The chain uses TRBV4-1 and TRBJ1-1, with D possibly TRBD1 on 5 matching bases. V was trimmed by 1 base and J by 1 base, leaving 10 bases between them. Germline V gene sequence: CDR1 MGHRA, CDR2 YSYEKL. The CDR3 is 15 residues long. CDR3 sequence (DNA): TGCGCCAGCAGCCAAGGCCCCGGGGGGAACACTGAAGCTTTCTTT. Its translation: CASSQGPGGNTEAFF.